The rows below give T cell receptor beta chains drawn from one sample of a study of Ad26.COV2.S vaccination and SARS-CoV-2 variants. Some clones are missing from TCRdb's copy, which holds only in-frame ones; the method was immunoSEQ multiplex PCR. The profile covers roughly 700,000 clones, with 89% appearing a single time and about 1.5% taken by the ten largest. The sample in question was peripheral blood, obtained in a trial of Ad26.COV2.S vaccine versus placebo. The receptors stem from a person between 18 and 60 years old who received the Ad26.COV2.S COVID-19 vaccine or a placebo. CDR3s include the opening cysteine and the closing phenylalanine or tryptophan. D genes are given only for firm matches. Expanded clones get a size class; other rows say once, few or many, or leave the size out.

D gene: -
clone size: -
J gene: TRBJ2-2
V gene: TRBV18
CDR3 DNA: TGTGCCAGCTCACCACCGGACAGCGCCGGGGAGCTGTTTTTT
CDR3 protein: CASSPPDSAGELFF

D gene: -
clone size: few
J gene: TRBJ1-1
V gene: TRBV5-8
CDR3 DNA: TGTGCCAGCAGCTTGGCCGCATCTACAGTGAACACTGAAGCTTTCTTT
CDR3 protein: CASSLAASTVNTEAFF

D gene: -
clone size: -
J gene: TRBJ2-3
V gene: TRBV5-1
CDR3 DNA: TGCGCCAGCAAATTAAGTGGTGACACAGATACGCAGTATTTT
CDR3 protein: CASKLSGDTDTQYF

D gene: -
clone size: once
J gene: TRBJ1-2
V gene: TRBV6-6
CDR3 DNA: TGTGCCAGCAGCCCCCCCGGGCAGGATAATGGCTACACCTTC
CDR3 protein: CASSPPGQDNGYTF

D gene: TRBD1
clone size: -
J gene: TRBJ1-2
V gene: TRBV7-2
CDR3 DNA: TGTGCCAGCAGCTCAGGGGGGGCTATGGTGGGTGGCTACACCTTC
CDR3 protein: CASSSGGAMVGGYTF

D gene: -
clone size: -
J gene: TRBJ1-2
V gene: TRBV25-1
CDR3 DNA: TGTGCCAGCAGTGAGGAACACCTGAACTATGGCTACACCTTC
CDR3 protein: CASSEEHLNYGYTF

D gene: TRBD1
clone size: -
J gene: TRBJ1-5
V gene: TRBV27
CDR3 DNA: TGTGCCAGCAGTTTCCTTCCGACAGGGGAGAGCAATCAGCCCCAGCATTTT
CDR3 protein: CASSFLPTGESNQPQHF

D gene: -
clone size: -
J gene: TRBJ2-2
V gene: TRBV4-3
CDR3 DNA: TGCGCCAGCAGCCAAGCCTCCGGGACGGCGAACACCGGGGAGCTGTTTTTT
CDR3 protein: CASSQASGTANTGELFF

D gene: TRBD1
clone size: -
J gene: TRBJ1-6
V gene: TRBV27
CDR3 DNA: TGTGCCAGCAGTTTAAAGGACAGGGGAGGGTATAATTCACCCCTCCACTTT
CDR3 protein: CASSLKDRGGYNSPLHF

D gene: -
clone size: -
J gene: TRBJ1-4
V gene: TRBV5-1
CDR3 DNA: TGCGCCAGCAGCTTGATGGGGGGCGTCGATGAAAAACTGTTTTTT
CDR3 protein: CASSLMGGVDEKLFF

D gene: -
clone size: -
J gene: TRBJ1-2
V gene: TRBV4-2
CDR3 DNA: TGTGCTGGTCCTCTTGCAGGGCCCTGTGGCTACACCTTC
CDR3 protein: CAGPLAGPCGYTF

D gene: -
clone size: -
J gene: TRBJ1-2
V gene: TRBV3-1/TRBV3-2
CDR3 DNA: TGTGCCAGCAGCTACGGACCGGATGGCTACACCTTC
CDR3 protein: CASSYGPDGYTF

D gene: TRBD2
clone size: -
J gene: TRBJ2-7
V gene: TRBV19
CDR3 DNA: TGTGCCAGTAGTTTCGGGCTAGCGGGGGGAAGGAGCTCCTACGAGCAGTACTTC
CDR3 protein: CASSFGLAGGRSSYEQYF

D gene: -
clone size: -
J gene: TRBJ2-7
V gene: TRBV30
CDR3 DNA: TGTGCCTGGAGTGTTGGCAGCCACGAGCAGTACTTC
CDR3 protein: CAWSVGSHEQYF

D gene: -
clone size: -
J gene: TRBJ1-1
V gene: TRBV10-2
CDR3 DNA: TGCGCCAGCAGTGACCCAGGGTGGGGGATGAACACTGAAGCTTTCTTT
CDR3 protein: CASSDPGWGMNTEAFF

D gene: TRBD1
clone size: many
J gene: TRBJ2-7
V gene: TRBV4-1
CDR3 DNA: TGCGCCAGCAGCCAAAGTACCGGGACAGCCTACGAGCAGTACTTC
CDR3 protein: CASSQSTGTAYEQYF

D gene: -
clone size: -
J gene: TRBJ1-2
V gene: TRBV9
CDR3 DNA: TGTGCCAGCAGCGTAGCTTGGGGCGGAAACTATGGCTACACCTTC
CDR3 protein: CASSVAWGGNYGYTF

D gene: -
clone size: -
J gene: TRBJ1-1
V gene: TRBV30
CDR3 DNA: TGTGCCTGGAGTGTGGGGGGGCGTAGTGCTTTCTTT
CDR3 protein: CAWSVGGRSAFF

D gene: TRBD1
clone size: -
J gene: TRBJ1-5
V gene: TRBV7-8
CDR3 DNA: TGTGCCAGCAGCAGTGGGGACAGGGGGAGCAATCAGCCCCAGCATTTT
CDR3 protein: CASSSGDRGSNQPQHF

D gene: TRBD2
clone size: -
J gene: TRBJ2-7
V gene: TRBV18
CDR3 DNA: TGTGCCAGCTCACTGTCGCGGGGGGAAGCCTACGAGCAGTACTTC
CDR3 protein: CASSLSRGEAYEQYF

D gene: -
clone size: -
J gene: TRBJ1-5
V gene: TRBV18
CDR3 DNA: TGTGCCAGCTCGGACCGGTCTCAGCCCCAGCATTTT
CDR3 protein: CASSDRSQPQHF

D gene: TRBD1
clone size: -
J gene: TRBJ1-1
V gene: TRBV4-3
CDR3 DNA: TGCGCCAGCAGCCAATCAATACAGGCCAGGGGGCGAGCTTTCTTT
CDR3 protein: CASSQSIQARGRAFF

D gene: -
clone size: -
J gene: TRBJ2-7
V gene: TRBV5-1
CDR3 DNA: TGCGCCAGCCCCTGTAGGGGCCCGAGCTACGAGCAGTACTTC
CDR3 protein: CASPCRGPSYEQYF

D gene: -
clone size: -
J gene: TRBJ2-6
V gene: TRBV4-3
CDR3 DNA: TGCGCCAGCAGCCAAGAGAACTCTGGGGCCAACGTCCTGACTTTC
CDR3 protein: CASSQENSGANVLTF

D gene: TRBD2
clone size: -
J gene: TRBJ2-1
V gene: TRBV7-9
CDR3 DNA: TGTGCCAGCAGCTTCCGGACTAGCGGGGGGTCTCACAATGAGCAGTTCTTC
CDR3 protein: CASSFRTSGGSHNEQFF

D gene: -
clone size: -
J gene: TRBJ2-5
V gene: TRBV2
CDR3 DNA: TGTGCCAGCAGCTTGAAGCGAAGTCAAGAGACCCAGTACTTC
CDR3 protein: CASSLKRSQETQYF

D gene: TRBD1
clone size: -
J gene: TRBJ2-2
V gene: TRBV3-1/TRBV3-2
CDR3 DNA: TGTGCCAGCAGCCAAGAGCGACAGGGCGGGGAGCTGTTTTTT
CDR3 protein: CASSQERQGGELFF

D gene: -
clone size: -
J gene: TRBJ2-7
V gene: TRBV6-5
CDR3 DNA: TGTGCCAGCAGTTACAGCAATTCCTACGAGCAGTACTTC
CDR3 protein: CASSYSNSYEQYF

D gene: TRBD1
clone size: -
J gene: TRBJ2-7
V gene: TRBV5-4
CDR3 DNA: TGTGCCAGCAGCACCAGACAGGGCAACTACGAGCAGTACTTC
CDR3 protein: CASSTRQGNYEQYF

D gene: -
clone size: -
J gene: TRBJ2-7
V gene: TRBV13
CDR3 DNA: TGTGCCAGCAGCTCCACTCTCTCCTACGAGCAGTACTTC
CDR3 protein: CASSSTLSYEQYF

D gene: TRBD2
clone size: -
J gene: TRBJ2-1
V gene: TRBV3-1/TRBV3-2
CDR3 DNA: TGTGCCAGCAGCCAATGGCGCGGGGGTTACAATGAGCAGTTCTTC
CDR3 protein: CASSQWRGGYNEQFF

D gene: TRBD1
clone size: -
J gene: TRBJ2-1
V gene: TRBV6-2/TRBV6-3
CDR3 DNA: TGTGCCAGCAGTTACTCAGGGGGCCTTTGGAATGAGCAGTTCTTC
CDR3 protein: CASSYSGGLWNEQFF

D gene: -
clone size: -
J gene: TRBJ1-1
V gene: TRBV29-1
CDR3 DNA: TGCAGCGCCTTCGGAGTACAGGGAAGCACTGAAGCTTTCTTT
CDR3 protein: CSAFGVQGSTEAFF

D gene: TRBD1
clone size: -
J gene: TRBJ2-1
V gene: TRBV30
CDR3 DNA: TGTGCCTGGAGTCGGGGACAGAGAGATGAGCAGTTCTTC
CDR3 protein: CAWSRGQRDEQFF

D gene: -
clone size: -
J gene: TRBJ1-5
V gene: TRBV5-1
CDR3 DNA: TGCGCCAGCAGCTCCTATAGCAATCAGCCCCAGCATTTT
CDR3 protein: CASSSYSNQPQHF

D gene: -
clone size: -
J gene: TRBJ2-7
V gene: TRBV12-3/TRBV12-4
CDR3 DNA: TGTGCCAGCAGTTTTCCCGGGCCCGAGCAGTACTTC
CDR3 protein: CASSFPGPEQYF

D gene: -
clone size: -
J gene: TRBJ2-7
V gene: TRBV2
CDR3 DNA: TGTGCCAGCAGTGGGTTGGGGGGCCCGAGTTCCTACGAGCAGTACTTC
CDR3 protein: CASSGLGGPSSYEQYF

D gene: -
clone size: -
J gene: TRBJ1-6
V gene: TRBV6-5
CDR3 DNA: TGTGCCAGCAGTTACTGGGGGTCGGATAATTCACCCCTCCACTTT
CDR3 protein: CASSYWGSDNSPLHF

D gene: TRBD1
clone size: once
J gene: TRBJ1-2
V gene: TRBV7-6
CDR3 DNA: TGTGCCAGCAGCTTTCGGGACAGCTGGAACTATGGCTACACCTTC
CDR3 protein: CASSFRDSWNYGYTF

D gene: -
clone size: -
J gene: TRBJ2-7
V gene: TRBV6-5
CDR3 DNA: TGTGCCAGCAGTCGCGGACGCAGCTCCTACGAGCAGTACTTC
CDR3 protein: CASSRGRSSYEQYF

D gene: TRBD1
clone size: -
J gene: TRBJ1-4
V gene: TRBV6-4
CDR3 DNA: TGTGCCGGAACAGGGGGAACTAATGAAAAACTGTTTTTT
CDR3 protein: CAGTGGTNEKLFF

D gene: -
clone size: -
J gene: TRBJ2-7
V gene: TRBV11-2
CDR3 DNA: TGTGCCAGCAGCTTAGGGACAGACTACGAGCAGTACTTC
CDR3 protein: CASSLGTDYEQYF

D gene: -
clone size: -
J gene: TRBJ2-5
V gene: TRBV3-1/TRBV3-2
CDR3 DNA: TGTGCCAGCAGCCAAGACGGGGAACAAGAGACCCAGTACTTC
CDR3 protein: CASSQDGEQETQYF

D gene: -
clone size: -
J gene: TRBJ1-5
V gene: TRBV30
CDR3 DNA: TGTGCCTGGAGTAGTCGGGGTAATCAGCCCCAGCATTTT
CDR3 protein: CAWSSRGNQPQHF

D gene: TRBD2
clone size: -
J gene: TRBJ2-1
V gene: TRBV18
CDR3 DNA: TGTGCCAGCTCACCATCCCAGGGACTAGCGGGTCGGTACAATGAGCAGTTCTTC
CDR3 protein: CASSPSQGLAGRYNEQFF

D gene: TRBD1
clone size: -
J gene: TRBJ2-2
V gene: TRBV4-3
CDR3 DNA: TGCGCCAGCAGCCAAGAATTGTGGAGGGACAGGGCGAACACCGGGGAGCTGTTTTTT
CDR3 protein: CASSQELWRDRANTGELFF

D gene: TRBD1
clone size: -
J gene: TRBJ1-3
V gene: TRBV5-1
CDR3 DNA: TGCGCCAGCAGCGGCGGGACAGTTGGAAACACCATATATTTT
CDR3 protein: CASSGGTVGNTIYF

D gene: -
clone size: -
J gene: TRBJ1-6
V gene: TRBV11-2
CDR3 DNA: TGTGCCAGCAGCTTCAAGGGGGGGATTGATTCACCCCTCCACTTT
CDR3 protein: CASSFKGGIDSPLHF

D gene: -
clone size: -
J gene: TRBJ2-1
V gene: TRBV6-5
CDR3 DNA: TGTGCCAGCAGTTACTCGCCAGGGGGGACCTTTGAGCAGTTCTTC
CDR3 protein: CASSYSPGGTFEQFF

D gene: TRBD1
clone size: -
J gene: TRBJ2-1
V gene: TRBV7-2
CDR3 DNA: TGTGCCAGCAGCCCGACAGGGGCGGGGAACAATGAGCAGTTCTTC
CDR3 protein: CASSPTGAGNNEQFF

D gene: -
clone size: -
J gene: TRBJ2-5
V gene: TRBV27
CDR3 DNA: TGTGCCAGCAGTTTATCGACACGGGGAGAGACCCAGTACTTC
CDR3 protein: CASSLSTRGETQYF

D gene: -
clone size: -
J gene: TRBJ2-5
V gene: TRBV9
CDR3 DNA: TGTGCCAGCAGCGGAGAGGGAACAGGATGGGAGACCCAGTACTTC
CDR3 protein: CASSGEGTGWETQYF

D gene: -
clone size: -
J gene: TRBJ1-3
V gene: TRBV6-5
CDR3 DNA: TGTGCCAGCAGTTACTCAGGGGGAGATGGAAACACCATATATTTT
CDR3 protein: CASSYSGGDGNTIYF

D gene: -
clone size: -
J gene: TRBJ2-7
V gene: TRBV30
CDR3 DNA: TGTGCCTGGAGTTTAGGATCCTCCTACGAGCAGTACTTC
CDR3 protein: CAWSLGSSYEQYF

D gene: -
clone size: -
J gene: TRBJ2-7
V gene: TRBV6-5
CDR3 DNA: TGTGCCAGCAGTTACCTGGGGGGGGCTATTGGGGAGCAGTACTTC
CDR3 protein: CASSYLGGAIGEQYF

D gene: -
clone size: once
J gene: TRBJ1-5
V gene: TRBV12-3/TRBV12-4
CDR3 DNA: TGTGCCAGCAGCCCCGGCCCTAGTCAGCCCCAGCATTTT
CDR3 protein: CASSPGPSQPQHF

D gene: TRBD2
clone size: -
J gene: TRBJ2-7
V gene: TRBV6-1
CDR3 DNA: TGTGCCAGCATTGAATGGGACCTGGGGGGGTACGAGCAGTACTTC
CDR3 protein: CASIEWDLGGYEQYF

D gene: TRBD2
clone size: -
J gene: TRBJ2-7
V gene: TRBV14
CDR3 DNA: TGTGCCAGCAGCCAAGATCTGGCTAGCGGGTCTCCCTACGAGCAGTACTTC
CDR3 protein: CASSQDLASGSPYEQYF

D gene: -
clone size: once
J gene: TRBJ2-7
V gene: TRBV11-3
CDR3 DNA: TGTGCCAGCAGCTTAGCCTTCGAGACGGGAGCCTACGAGCAGTACTTC
CDR3 protein: CASSLAFETGAYEQYF